This T cell receptor beta chain is from a study of T cells in localized non-small cell lung cancer. With 2 bases removed from V and 4 bases from J, the gap between germline ends came to 13 bases. Germline V gives CDR1 SGHRS, CDR2 YFSETQ. This CDR3 is built from 14 residues. A word on this clone: The target antigen is unknown.

Sequencing was performed with immunoSEQ multiplex PCR; in TCRdb, only in-frame clones are kept and a portion is missing. The sample comprises 30,000 to 35,000 clones, roughly 89% of which are singletons, and around 2.9% rests with the top ten. Study results and limitations: Heterogeneity remains possible, as sequencing covered one tumor region only.

This rearrangement joins TRBV5-1 to TRBJ2-7, with a possible D match to TRBD2 (6 bases). The sequenced sample was peripheral blood, obtained before any cancer treatment. This receptor was identified in a female donor over 55 with stage I lung adenocarcinoma. CDR3 bases: TGCGCCAGCAGCTTCGGCCAGGGAGGTTACGAGCAGTACTTC. It encodes CASSFGQGGYEQYF.